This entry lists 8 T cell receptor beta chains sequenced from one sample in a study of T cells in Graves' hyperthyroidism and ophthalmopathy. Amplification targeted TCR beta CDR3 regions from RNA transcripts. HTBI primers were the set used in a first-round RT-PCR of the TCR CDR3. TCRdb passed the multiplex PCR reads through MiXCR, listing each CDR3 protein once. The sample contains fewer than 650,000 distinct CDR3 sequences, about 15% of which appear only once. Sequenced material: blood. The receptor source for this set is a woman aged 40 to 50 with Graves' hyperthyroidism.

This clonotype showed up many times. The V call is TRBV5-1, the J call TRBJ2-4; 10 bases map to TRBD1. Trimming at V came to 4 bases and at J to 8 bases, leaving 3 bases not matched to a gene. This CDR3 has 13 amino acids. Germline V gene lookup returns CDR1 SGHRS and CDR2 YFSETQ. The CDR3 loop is CASSRQGADIQYF. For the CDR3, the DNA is TGCGCCAGCAGCCGACAGGGGGCTGACATTCAGTACTTC.

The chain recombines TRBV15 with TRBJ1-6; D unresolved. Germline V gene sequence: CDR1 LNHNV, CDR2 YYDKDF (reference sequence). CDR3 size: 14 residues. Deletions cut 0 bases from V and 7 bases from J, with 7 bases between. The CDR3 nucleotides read TGTGCCACCAGCAGAGATCATGGAAATTCACCCCTCCACTTT. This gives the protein CATSRDHGNSPLHF.

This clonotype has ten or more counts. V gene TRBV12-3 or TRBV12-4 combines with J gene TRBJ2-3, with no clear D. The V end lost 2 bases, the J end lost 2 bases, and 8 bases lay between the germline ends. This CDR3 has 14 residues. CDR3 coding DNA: TGTGCCAGCAGTTTATTGGGTCTCACAGATACGCAGTATTTT. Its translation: CASSLLGLTDTQYF.

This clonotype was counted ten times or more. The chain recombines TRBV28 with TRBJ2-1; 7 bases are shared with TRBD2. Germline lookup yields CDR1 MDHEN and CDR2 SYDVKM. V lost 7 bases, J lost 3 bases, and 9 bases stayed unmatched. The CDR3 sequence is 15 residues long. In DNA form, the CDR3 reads TGTGCCAGCATCCCCAGGGAGGGGATCTACAATGAGCAGTTCTTC. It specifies CASIPREGIYNEQFF.

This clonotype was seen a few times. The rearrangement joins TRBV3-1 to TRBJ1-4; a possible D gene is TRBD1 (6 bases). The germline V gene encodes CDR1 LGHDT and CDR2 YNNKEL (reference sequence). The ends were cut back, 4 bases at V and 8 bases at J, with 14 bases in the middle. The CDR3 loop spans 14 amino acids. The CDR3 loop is CASSLSGAGEKLFF. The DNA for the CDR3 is TGTGCCAGCAGCCTTTCGGGGGCCGGCGAAAAACTGTTTTTT.

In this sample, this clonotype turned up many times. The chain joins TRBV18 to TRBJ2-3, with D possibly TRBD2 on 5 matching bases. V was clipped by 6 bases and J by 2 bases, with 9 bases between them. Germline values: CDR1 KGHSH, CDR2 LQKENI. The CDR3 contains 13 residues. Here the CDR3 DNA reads TGTGCCAGCTCTCCAGCGGTCACAGATACGCAGTATTTT. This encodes CASSPAVTDTQYF. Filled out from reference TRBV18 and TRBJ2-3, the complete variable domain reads NAGVMQNPRHLVRRRGQEARLRCSPMKGHSHVYWYRQLPEEGLKFMVYLQKENIIDESGMPKERFSAEFPKEGPSILRIQQVVRGDSAAYFCASSPAVTDTQYFGPGTRLTVL.

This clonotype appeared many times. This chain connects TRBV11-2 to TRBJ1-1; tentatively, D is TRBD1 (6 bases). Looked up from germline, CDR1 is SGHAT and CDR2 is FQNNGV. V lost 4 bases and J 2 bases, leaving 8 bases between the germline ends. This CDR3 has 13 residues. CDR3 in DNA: TGTGCCAGCAGCTGGGACACTAACACTGAAGCTTTCTTT. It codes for CASSWDTNTEAFF.

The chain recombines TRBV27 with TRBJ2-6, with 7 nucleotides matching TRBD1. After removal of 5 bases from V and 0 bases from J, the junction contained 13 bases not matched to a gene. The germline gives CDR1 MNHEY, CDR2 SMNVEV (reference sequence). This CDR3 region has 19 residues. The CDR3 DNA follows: TGTGCCAGCAGTAAAAAGCCGGGACAGTATTACTCTGGGGCCAACGTCCTGACTTTC. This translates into CASSKKPGQYYSGANVLTF.